The rows below give T cell receptor beta chains drawn from one sample of a study of shared clonotypes between healthy human individuals. Sequenced by immunoSEQ multiplex PCR; TCRdb stores in-frame clones only, minus some. Among about 490,000 clones listed, roughly 80% were seen once. Sequenced sample: PBMCs. The receptors come from a woman in her 40s in good health. Some clones in this sample may be carry-over from other donors' samples. Both conserved end residues are part of each CDR3. The D gene is left open where the match is weak. A row's size may be missing; if present it is once, few, many or a size class.

abundance	v_gene	j_gene	d_gene	CDR3aa	CDR3nt
NA	TRBV28	TRBJ1-1	NA	CASSLLGTVTANTEAFF	TGTGCCAGCAGTTTATTGGGGACGGTTACAGCGAACACTGAAGCTTTCTTT
NA	TRBV18	TRBJ1-1	NA	CASSRSGGAGSAFF	TGTGCCAGCTCCCGAAGTGGGGGGGCGGGGTCCGCTTTCTTT
NA	TRBV28	TRBJ1-5	NA	CASSFWHVTADQPQHF	TGTGCCAGCAGTTTTTGGCATGTGACGGCTGATCAGCCCCAGCATTTT
many	TRBV10-2	TRBJ1-2	NA	CASSEGTDRSNYGYTF	TGCGCCAGCAGTGAAGGGACTGACCGTTCTAACTATGGCTACACCTTC
NA	TRBV20-1	TRBJ2-5	NA	CSAREGETQYF	TGCAGTGCTAGAGAGGGAGAGACCCAGTACTTC
NA	TRBV11-2	TRBJ2-2	TRBD2	CASSPPLAGVRTGELFF	TGTGCCAGCAGCCCACCCCTAGCGGGAGTGCGAACCGGGGAGCTGTTTTTT
NA	TRBV19	TRBJ2-5	NA	CASSITGEKETQYF	TGTGCCAGTAGTATTACCGGGGAGAAAGAGACCCAGTACTTC
NA	TRBV30	TRBJ2-7	TRBD2	CAWRGEGPRRFF	TGTGCCTGGAGAGGGGAGGGGCCCCGCCGATTCTTC
NA	TRBV12-5	TRBJ2-7	NA	CASAPGTGNYEQYF	TGTGCTAGTGCCCCCGGGACGGGCAATTACGAGCAGTACTTC
NA	TRBV5-1	TRBJ2-2	TRBD2	CASSLATASGNTGELFF	TGCGCCAGCAGCTTGGCCACGGCTAGCGGAAACACCGGGGAGCTGTTTTTT
NA	TRBV18	TRBJ2-7	NA	CASSLSPEYEQYF	TGTGCCAGCTCACTCTCACCAGAGTACGAGCAGTACTTC
NA	TRBV6-6	TRBJ2-3	TRBD1	CASNRGQLTDTQYF	TGTGCCAGCAACAGGGGACAGCTCACAGATACGCAGTATTTT
once	TRBV7-9	TRBJ2-3	NA	CASRDWATDTQYF	TGTGCCAGCAGAGATTGGGCCACAGATACGCAGTATTTT
many	TRBV21-1	TRBJ2-2	NA	CASSKSSGKGGGELFF	TGTGCCAGCAGCAAATCAAGCGGTAAAGGGGGCGGGGAGCTGTTTTTT
NA	TRBV27	TRBJ2-7	TRBD2	CASRRHGTSGTYEQYF	TGTGCCAGCAGACGACACGGGACTAGCGGGACGTACGAGCAGTACTTC
NA	TRBV13	TRBJ2-7	NA	CASSITGPAEQYF	TGTGCCAGCAGCATCACAGGGCCTGCCGAGCAGTACTTC
NA	TRBV28	TRBJ2-7	NA	CASSLIGSESYEQYF	TGTGCCAGCAGTTTAATCGGCAGTGAGTCCTACGAGCAGTACTTC
few	TRBV14	TRBJ1-4	NA	CASSQHEKLFF	TGTGCCAGCAGCCAGCATGAAAAACTGTTTTTT
NA	TRBV7-9	TRBJ2-1	TRBD2	CASSLTASGSPNEQFF	TGTGCCAGCAGCTTAACAGCTAGCGGGAGCCCCAATGAGCAGTTCTTC
NA	TRBV6-1	TRBJ1-5	NA	CASRDRGTNQPQHF	TGTGCCAGCAGAGACCGGGGTACTAATCAGCCCCAGCATTTT
once	TRBV18	TRBJ1-4	NA	CASSLETGRSEKLFF	TGTGCCAGCTCACTCGAGACTGGGCGGAGTGAAAAACTGTTTTTT
NA	TRBV29-1	TRBJ2-5	TRBD2	CSVEDRAGGPETQYF	TGCAGCGTTGAAGATCGGGCGGGAGGGCCTGAGACCCAGTACTTC
NA	TRBV18	TRBJ2-5	TRBD2	CASSPTTSGQETQYF	TGTGCCAGCTCACCTACGACTAGCGGGCAAGAGACCCAGTACTTC
few	TRBV19	TRBJ1-1	NA	CASIGRGENTEAFF	TGTGCCAGTATTGGCCGTGGGGAGAACACTGAAGCTTTCTTT
NA	TRBV27	TRBJ2-5	NA	CASNGKGQETQYF	TGTGCCAGCAATGGGAAGGGACAAGAGACCCAGTACTTC
NA	TRBV4-3	TRBJ2-1	TRBD2	CASSQEPSGLNEQFF	TGCGCCAGCAGCCAAGAACCTAGCGGCCTCAATGAGCAGTTCTTC
few	TRBV20-1	TRBJ1-3	NA	CSAQDGNTIYF	TGCAGTGCCCAGGACGGAAACACCATATATTTT
NA	TRBV28	TRBJ1-2	TRBD1	CASSPEGTGHLISGYTF	TGTGCCAGCAGCCCTGAAGGGACAGGGCACCTTATCTCTGGCTACACCTTC
NA	TRBV7-2	TRBJ2-7	NA	CASTPGSSYEQYF	TGTGCCAGCACCCCCGGGTCCTCCTACGAGCAGTACTTC
NA	TRBV5-1	TRBJ2-7	NA	CASSFPGGEQYF	TGCGCCAGCAGCTTCCCGGGCGGCGAGCAGTACTTC
NA	TRBV5-1	TRBJ2-6	NA	CASRYGLRLSGANVLTF	TGCGCCAGCAGATACGGGCTCCGCCTCTCTGGGGCCAACGTCCTGACTTTC
NA	TRBV30	TRBJ2-2	NA	CAWSVGHPTGELFF	TGTGCCTGGAGTGTTGGGCATCCCACCGGGGAGCTGTTTTTT
few	TRBV28	TRBJ1-1	NA	CASSPPLRINTEAFF	TGTGCCAGCAGTCCCCCCCTTCGCATTAACACTGAAGCTTTCTTT
once	TRBV11-2	TRBJ2-1	NA	CASSLVGLHNEQFF	TGTGCCAGCAGCTTAGTAGGGTTGCACAATGAGCAGTTCTTC
NA	TRBV4-2	TRBJ2-1	TRBD2	CASSQDPPSGSRNEQFF	TGTGCCAGCAGCCAAGATCCCCCGAGCGGGAGTAGAAATGAGCAGTTCTTC